The rows below give T cell receptor beta chains drawn from one sample of a study of blood T cell repertoires in COVID-19. Generated by immunoSEQ multiplex PCR, the TCRdb table keeps only in-frame clones and is missing some. The sample comprises about 68,000 clones, 75% to 90% of which are singletons, and roughly 8.7% rests with the top ten. The sequenced material came from peripheral blood. All receptors derive from a man between 25 and 39 years old with acute or convalescent COVID-19. CDR3s leave out the opening cysteine and the closing phenylalanine or tryptophan. Size values are once, few and many counts, or a class for expanded clones, and some rows have none.

J gene: TRBJ1-1; V gene: TRBV30; clone size: .; CDR3 length: 11; CDR3 protein: AWSVQTNTEAF
J gene: TRBJ1-2; V gene: TRBV7-2; clone size: .; CDR3 length: 14; CDR3 protein: ASSLAITGVNYGYT
J gene: TRBJ2-3; V gene: TRBV28; clone size: once; CDR3 length: 14; CDR3 protein: ASRPSAGGPSNTQY
J gene: TRBJ1-3; V gene: TRBV11-2; clone size: once; CDR3 length: 14; CDR3 protein: ASSLEPGSSGNTIY
J gene: TRBJ2-1; V gene: TRBV6-5; clone size: .; CDR3 length: 13; CDR3 protein: ASSSGGRVYNEQF
J gene: TRBJ2-4; V gene: TRBV4-2; clone size: .; CDR3 length: 15; CDR3 protein: ASSQPDSQLAKNIQY
J gene: TRBJ2-1; V gene: TRBV6-2/TRBV6-3; clone size: .; CDR3 length: 13; CDR3 protein: ASSRGGGANNEQF
J gene: TRBJ2-1; V gene: TRBV19; clone size: .; CDR3 length: 12; CDR3 protein: ASSTAYSNNEQF
J gene: TRBJ2-5; V gene: TRBV2; clone size: .; CDR3 length: 12; CDR3 protein: ASSRDTTRETQY
J gene: TRBJ2-7; V gene: TRBV19; clone size: .; CDR3 length: 11; CDR3 protein: ASSPLGRDEQY
J gene: TRBJ2-2; V gene: TRBV5-1; clone size: .; CDR3 length: 14; CDR3 protein: ASSLVDRGASGELF
J gene: TRBJ2-2; V gene: TRBV1; clone size: .; CDR3 length: 19; CDR3 protein: TSSQDGTSGRTILNTGELF
J gene: TRBJ1-2; V gene: TRBV27; clone size: .; CDR3 length: 15; CDR3 protein: ASSSRTGYKSNYGYT
J gene: TRBJ2-1; V gene: TRBV19; clone size: .; CDR3 length: 14; CDR3 protein: ASSPTPGGLNNEQF
J gene: TRBJ2-2; V gene: TRBV6-5; clone size: once; CDR3 length: 14; CDR3 protein: ASSYSVREGTGELF
J gene: TRBJ2-7; V gene: TRBV10-3; clone size: .; CDR3 length: 11; CDR3 protein: AISRTTSGGTY
J gene: TRBJ2-3; V gene: TRBV12-3/TRBV12-4; clone size: .; CDR3 length: 11; CDR3 protein: ASSLTGVRTQY
J gene: TRBJ2-2; V gene: TRBV19; clone size: .; CDR3 length: 12; CDR3 protein: ASSISSGLRELF
J gene: TRBJ1-1; V gene: TRBV11-2; clone size: .; CDR3 length: 14; CDR3 protein: ASSLDGGIMNTEAF
J gene: TRBJ2-7; V gene: TRBV5-8; clone size: .; CDR3 length: 18; CDR3 protein: ASSPRDLVPYSGSLYEQY